Listed below are T cell receptor beta chains from one sample, sequenced in a study of blood T cells in healthy people across ages. A single record per CDR3 protein comes from TCRdb applying MiXCR to the 5' RACE reads. The sample lists around 970,000 distinct CDR3 sequences; roughly 51% were seen once. The sequenced sample consisted of blood. These receptors originate from a woman aged 60-75 years in good health. Each CDR3 is given with its conserved first and last residue. D genes are given only for firm matches. Size is stated for part of the rows, as once, few or many counts, or as a class when the clone is expanded.

j_gene | v_gene | abundance | d_gene | CDR3aa | CDR3nt
TRBJ2-7 | TRBV7-2 | few | . | CASSLGGAVLYEQYF | TGTGCCAGCAGCTTAGGCGGGGCCGTACTCTACGAGCAGTACTTC
TRBJ2-5 | TRBV12-3/TRBV12-4 | . | . | CASAAATVLGTQYF | TGTGCCAGCGCTGCCGCCACAGTTCTCGGGACCCAGTACTTC
TRBJ2-2 | TRBV6-5 | once | . | CASTRGGELFF | TGTGCCAGCACCCGGGGTGGGGAGCTGTTTTTT
TRBJ2-1 | TRBV29-1 | . | . | CSGGDSPSNEQFF | TGCAGCGGGGGAGACAGTCCCTCTAATGAGCAGTTCTTC
TRBJ1-2 | TRBV7-8 | . | . | CASSLISRGDYGYTF | TGTGCCAGCAGCTTAATTTCTAGGGGGGATTATGGCTACACCTTC
TRBJ1-6 | TRBV6-1 | once | . | CASSVTRDSSPLHF | TGTGCCAGCAGTGTAACCAGGGATTCTTCACCCCTCCACTTT
TRBJ1-2 | TRBV7-2 | . | . | CASSSQGGFNYGYTF | TGTGCCAGCAGCTCACAGGGAGGGTTTAACTATGGCTACACCTTC
TRBJ2-7 | TRBV7-9 | . | . | CASSLEGETYEQYF | TGTGCCAGCAGCTTAGAAGGGGAAACCTACGAGCAGTACTTC
TRBJ2-1 | TRBV28 | few | . | CASSFSGAGSYNEQFF | TGTGCCAGCAGTTTTTCCGGGGCCGGATCCTACAATGAGCAGTTCTTC
TRBJ2-7 | TRBV7-2 | few | . | CASTYGLSSYEQYF | TGTGCCAGCACCTATGGCCTAAGCTCCTACGAGCAGTACTTC
TRBJ2-7 | TRBV9 | . | . | CASSAAGQTYEQYF | TGTGCCAGCAGCGCGGCGGGGCAGACCTACGAGCAGTACTTC